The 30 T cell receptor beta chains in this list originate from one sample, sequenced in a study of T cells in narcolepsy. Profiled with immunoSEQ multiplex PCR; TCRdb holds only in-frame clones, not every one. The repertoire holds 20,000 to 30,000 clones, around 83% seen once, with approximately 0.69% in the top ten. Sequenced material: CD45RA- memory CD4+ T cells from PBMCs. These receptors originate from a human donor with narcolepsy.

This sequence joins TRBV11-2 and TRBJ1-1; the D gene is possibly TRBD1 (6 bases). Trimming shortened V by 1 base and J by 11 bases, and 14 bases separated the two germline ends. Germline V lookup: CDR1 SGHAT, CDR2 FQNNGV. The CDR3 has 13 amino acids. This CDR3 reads CASSLGTAGGAFF. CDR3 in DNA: TGTGCCAGCAGCTTAGGGACAGCCGGGGGGGCTTTCTTT. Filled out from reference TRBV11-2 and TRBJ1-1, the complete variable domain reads EAGVAQSPRYKIIEKRQSVAFWCNPISGHATLYWYQQILGQGPKLLIQFQNNGVVDDSQLPKDRFSAERLKGVDSTLKIQPAKLEDSAVYLCASSLGTAGGAFFGQGTRLTVV.

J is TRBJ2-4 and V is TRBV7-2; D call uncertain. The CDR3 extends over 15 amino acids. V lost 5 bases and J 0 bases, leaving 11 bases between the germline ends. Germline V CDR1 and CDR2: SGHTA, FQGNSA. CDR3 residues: CASSAGFLAKNIQYF. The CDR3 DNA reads TGTGCCAGCAGCGCCGGGTTCCTAGCCAAAAACATTCAGTACTTC.

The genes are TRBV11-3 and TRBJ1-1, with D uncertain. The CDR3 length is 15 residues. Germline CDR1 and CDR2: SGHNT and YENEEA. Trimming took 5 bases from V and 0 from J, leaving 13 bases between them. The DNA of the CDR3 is TGTGCCAGCAGCCAAGGAGAGCAGATGAACACTGAAGCTTTCTTT. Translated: CASSQGEQMNTEAFF. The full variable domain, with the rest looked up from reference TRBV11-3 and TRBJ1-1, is EAGVVQSPRYKIIEKKQPVAFWCNPISGHNTLYWYLQNLGQGPELLIRYENEEAVDDSQLPKDRFSAERLKGVDSTLKIQPAELGDSAVYLCASSQGEQMNTEAFFGQGTRLTVV.

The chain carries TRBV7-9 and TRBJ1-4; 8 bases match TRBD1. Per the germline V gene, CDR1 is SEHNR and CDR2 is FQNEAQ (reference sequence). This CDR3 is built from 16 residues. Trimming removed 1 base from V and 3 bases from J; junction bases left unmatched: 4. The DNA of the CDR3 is TGTGCCAGCAGCTTAGGACAGGGGCGGTCTAATGAAAAACTGTTTTTT. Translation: CASSLGQGRSNEKLFF. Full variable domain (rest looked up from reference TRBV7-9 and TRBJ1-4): DTGVSQNPRHKITKRGQNVTFRCDPISEHNRLYWYRQTLGQGPEFLTYFQNEAQLEKSRLLSDRFSAERPKGSFSTLEIQRTEQGDSAMYLCASSLGQGRSNEKLFFGSGTQLSVL.

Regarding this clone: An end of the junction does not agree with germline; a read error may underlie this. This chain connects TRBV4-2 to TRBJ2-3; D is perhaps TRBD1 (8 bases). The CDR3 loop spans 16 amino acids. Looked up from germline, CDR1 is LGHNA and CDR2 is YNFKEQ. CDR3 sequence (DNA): TGTGCCAGCACCCAACAGGGGGGGGGCGGCACAGATACGCAGTATTTT. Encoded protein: CASTQQGGGGTDTQYF.

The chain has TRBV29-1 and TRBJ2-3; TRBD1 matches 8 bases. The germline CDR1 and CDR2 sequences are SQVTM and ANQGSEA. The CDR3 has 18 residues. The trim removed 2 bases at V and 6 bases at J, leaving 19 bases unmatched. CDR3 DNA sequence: TGCAGCGTTGAATCGGTCATCCAGGGGGCTATGAGTCGCGATACGCAGTATTTT. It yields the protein CSVESVIQGAMSRDTQYF.

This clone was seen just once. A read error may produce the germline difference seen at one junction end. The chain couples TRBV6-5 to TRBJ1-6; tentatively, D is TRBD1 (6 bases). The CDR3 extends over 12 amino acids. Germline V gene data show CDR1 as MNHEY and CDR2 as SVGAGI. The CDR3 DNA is TGTGCCAGCAGTGGGGGCGATTCACCCTTCCACTTT. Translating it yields CASSGGDSPFHF.

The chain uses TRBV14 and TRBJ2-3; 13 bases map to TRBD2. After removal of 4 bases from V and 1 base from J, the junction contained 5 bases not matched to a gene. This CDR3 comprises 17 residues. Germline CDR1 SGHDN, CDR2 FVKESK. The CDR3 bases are TGTGCCAGCAGCCGGACTAGCGGGAGAGGGGGCACAGATACGCAGTATTTT. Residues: CASSRTSGRGGTDTQYF. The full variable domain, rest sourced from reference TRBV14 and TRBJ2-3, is EAGVTQFPSHSVIEKGQTVTLRCDPISGHDNLYWYRRVMGKEIKFLLHFVKESKQDESGMPNNRFLAERTGGTYSTLKVQPAELEDSGVYFCASSRTSGRGGTDTQYFGPGTRLTVL.

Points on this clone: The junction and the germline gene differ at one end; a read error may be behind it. In nucleotides, the CDR3 is TGTGCCAGTAGTACACCAGGGTTCAACCGGGCTGGAAACGCCATATATTTT. Its translation is CASSTPGFNRAGNAIYF. The rearrangement uses TRBV19 and TRBJ1-3, with a possible D match to TRBD1 (5 bases). Per germline, CDR1 LNHDA and CDR2 SQIVND (reference sequence). CDR3 size: 17 residues.

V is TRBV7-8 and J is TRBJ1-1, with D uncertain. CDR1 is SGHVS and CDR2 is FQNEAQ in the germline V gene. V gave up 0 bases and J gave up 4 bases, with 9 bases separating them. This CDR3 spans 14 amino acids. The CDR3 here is CASSLAEIATEAFF. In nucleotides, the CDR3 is TGTGCCAGCAGCTTAGCGGAGATCGCCACTGAAGCTTTCTTT. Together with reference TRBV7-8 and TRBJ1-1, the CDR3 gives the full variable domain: GAGVSQSPRYKVAKRGQDVALRCDPISGHVSLFWYQQALGQGPEFLTYFQNEAQLDKSGLPSDRFFAERPEGSVSTLKIQRTQQEDSAVYLCASSLAEIATEAFFGQGTRLTVV.

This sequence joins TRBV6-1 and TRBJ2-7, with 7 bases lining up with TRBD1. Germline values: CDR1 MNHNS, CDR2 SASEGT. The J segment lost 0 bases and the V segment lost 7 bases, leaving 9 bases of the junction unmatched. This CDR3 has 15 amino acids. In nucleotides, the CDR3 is TGTGCCAGCACACTCCCCCGGGACAGCTCCTACGAGCAGTACTTC. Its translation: CASTLPRDSSYEQYF.

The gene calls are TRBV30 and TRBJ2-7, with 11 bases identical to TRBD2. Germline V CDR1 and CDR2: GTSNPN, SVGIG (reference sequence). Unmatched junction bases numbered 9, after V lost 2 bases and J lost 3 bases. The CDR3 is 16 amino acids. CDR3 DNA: TGTGCCTGGAGTCGGACTAGCGGGCGATTCCTCTACGAGCAGTACTTC. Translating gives CAWSRTSGRFLYEQYF.

In DNA, the CDR3 is TGTGCCAGCAGTCCTACAGGGCCCCAAGAGACCCAGTACTTC. This encodes CASSPTGPQETQYF. This chain connects TRBV14 to TRBJ2-5; D may be TRBD1 (6 bases). Germline loops: CDR1 SGHDN, CDR2 FVKESK. The CDR3 is 14 amino acids. Trimming took off 6 bases at V and 1 base at J, with 12 bases between the two ends.

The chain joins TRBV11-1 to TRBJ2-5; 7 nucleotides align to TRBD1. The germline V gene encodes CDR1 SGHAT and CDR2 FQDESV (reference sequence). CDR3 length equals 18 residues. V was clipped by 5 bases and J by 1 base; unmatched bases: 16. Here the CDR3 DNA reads TGTGCCAGCAGCAGGATAACGGGACAGCCGCGGCTCCAAGAGACCCAGTACTTC. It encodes CASSRITGQPRLQETQYF.

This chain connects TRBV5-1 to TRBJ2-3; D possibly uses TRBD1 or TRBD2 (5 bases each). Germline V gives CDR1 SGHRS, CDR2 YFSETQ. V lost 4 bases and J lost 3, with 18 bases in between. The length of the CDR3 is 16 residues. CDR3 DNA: TGCGCCAGCAGCCCGCCGAGGCAGGGCGGGACAGATACGCAGTATTTT. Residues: CASSPPRQGGTDTQYF.

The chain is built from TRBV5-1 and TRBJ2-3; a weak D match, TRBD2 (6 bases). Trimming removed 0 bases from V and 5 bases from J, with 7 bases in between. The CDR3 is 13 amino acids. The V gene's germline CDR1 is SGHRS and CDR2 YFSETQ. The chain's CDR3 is CASSLEAGDTQYF. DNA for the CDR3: TGCGCCAGCAGCTTGGAAGCGGGAGATACGCAGTATTTT.

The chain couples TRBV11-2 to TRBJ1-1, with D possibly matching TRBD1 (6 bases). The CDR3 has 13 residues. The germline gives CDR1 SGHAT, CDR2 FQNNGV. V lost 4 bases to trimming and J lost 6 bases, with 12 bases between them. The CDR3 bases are TGTGCCAGCAGCTCGTATCGGGGGCCTGAAGCTTTCTTT. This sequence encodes CASSSYRGPEAFF.

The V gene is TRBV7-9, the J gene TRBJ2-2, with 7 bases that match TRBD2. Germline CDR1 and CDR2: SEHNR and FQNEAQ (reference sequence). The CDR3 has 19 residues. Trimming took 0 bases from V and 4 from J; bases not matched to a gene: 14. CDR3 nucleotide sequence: TGTGCCAGCAGCTTAGCCCAGAGTTTGGGGAGGGCCAGCACCGGGGAGCTGTTTTTT. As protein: CASSLAQSLGRASTGELFF.

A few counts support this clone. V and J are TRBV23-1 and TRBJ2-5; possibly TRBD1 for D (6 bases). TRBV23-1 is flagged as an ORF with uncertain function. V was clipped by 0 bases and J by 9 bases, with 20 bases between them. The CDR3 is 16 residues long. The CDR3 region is CASSQSLIRDTTSQYF. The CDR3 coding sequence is TGCGCCAGCAGTCAATCTCTTATTCGGGACACCACCTCCCAGTACTTC.

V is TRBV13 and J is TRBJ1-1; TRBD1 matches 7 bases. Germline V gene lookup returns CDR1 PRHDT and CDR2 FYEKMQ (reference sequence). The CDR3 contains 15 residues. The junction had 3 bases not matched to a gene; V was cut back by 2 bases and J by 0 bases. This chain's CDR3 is CASSLRRGVNTEAFF. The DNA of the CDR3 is TGTGCCAGCAGCTTACGCAGGGGGGTGAACACTGAAGCTTTCTTT.

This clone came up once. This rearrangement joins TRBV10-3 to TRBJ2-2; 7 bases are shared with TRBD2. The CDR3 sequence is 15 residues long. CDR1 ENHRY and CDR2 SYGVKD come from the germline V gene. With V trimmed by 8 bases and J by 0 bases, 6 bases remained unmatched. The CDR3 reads CAISHTSANTGELFF. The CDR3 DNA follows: TGTGCCATCTCCCATACTAGCGCGAACACCGGGGAGCTGTTTTTT.

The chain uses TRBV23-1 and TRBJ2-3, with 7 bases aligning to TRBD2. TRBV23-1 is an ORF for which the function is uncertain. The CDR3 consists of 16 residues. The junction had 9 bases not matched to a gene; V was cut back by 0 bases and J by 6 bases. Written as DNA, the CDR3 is TGCGCCAGCAGTCAATCCTTACCGGGAGGTCTGGATACGCAGTATTTT. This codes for CASSQSLPGGLDTQYF.

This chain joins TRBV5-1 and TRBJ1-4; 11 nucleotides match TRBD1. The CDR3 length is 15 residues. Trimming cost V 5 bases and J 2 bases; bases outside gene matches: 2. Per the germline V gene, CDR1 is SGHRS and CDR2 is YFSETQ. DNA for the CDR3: TGCGCCAGCAGTGGACAGGGGGCCACTAATGAAAAACTGTTTTTT. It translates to CASSGQGATNEKLFF.

CDR3 coding DNA: TGCAGTGCGGGATTAGGGGGCTTTAGTGAGCAGTTCTTC. Translation: CSAGLGGFSEQFF. V is TRBV29-1 and J is TRBJ2-1; maybe TRBD1 (7 bases). The CDR3 contains 13 residues. In germline, CDR1 is SQVTM, CDR2 ANQGSEA.

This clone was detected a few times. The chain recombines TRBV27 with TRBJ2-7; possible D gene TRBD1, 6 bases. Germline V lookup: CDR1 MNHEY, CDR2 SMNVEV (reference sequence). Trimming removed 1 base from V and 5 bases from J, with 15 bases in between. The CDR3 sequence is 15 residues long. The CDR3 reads CASSLFQGLSHEQYF. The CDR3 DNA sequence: TGTGCCAGCAGTTTATTTCAGGGGCTTTCCCACGAGCAGTACTTC.

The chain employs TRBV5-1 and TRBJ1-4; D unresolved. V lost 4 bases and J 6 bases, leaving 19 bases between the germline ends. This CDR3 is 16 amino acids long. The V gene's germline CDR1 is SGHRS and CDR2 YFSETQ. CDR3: CASSGSVGYDDEKLFF. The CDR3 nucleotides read TGCGCCAGCAGCGGCTCCGTGGGATATGACGATGAAAAACTGTTTTTT.

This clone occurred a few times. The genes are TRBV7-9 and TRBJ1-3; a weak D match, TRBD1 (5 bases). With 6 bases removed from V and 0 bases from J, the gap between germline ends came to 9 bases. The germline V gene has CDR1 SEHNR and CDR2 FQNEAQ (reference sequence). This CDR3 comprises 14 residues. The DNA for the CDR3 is TGTGCCAGCAGTCCTCAGGGCTCTGGAAACACCATATATTTT. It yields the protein CASSPQGSGNTIYF.

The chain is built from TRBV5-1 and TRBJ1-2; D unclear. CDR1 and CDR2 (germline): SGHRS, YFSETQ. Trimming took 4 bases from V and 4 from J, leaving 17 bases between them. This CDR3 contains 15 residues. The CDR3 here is CASSQTRGLPYGYTF. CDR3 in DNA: TGCGCCAGCAGCCAGACTCGTGGGTTACCCTATGGCTACACCTTC.

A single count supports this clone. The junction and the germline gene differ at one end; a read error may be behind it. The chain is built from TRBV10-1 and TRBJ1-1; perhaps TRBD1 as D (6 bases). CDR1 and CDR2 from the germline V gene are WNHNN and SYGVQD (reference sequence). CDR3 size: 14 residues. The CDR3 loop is CASSGIGGRSEVFF. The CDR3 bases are TGCGCCAGCAGTGGAATCGGGGGGCGAAGTGAAGTTTTCTTT.

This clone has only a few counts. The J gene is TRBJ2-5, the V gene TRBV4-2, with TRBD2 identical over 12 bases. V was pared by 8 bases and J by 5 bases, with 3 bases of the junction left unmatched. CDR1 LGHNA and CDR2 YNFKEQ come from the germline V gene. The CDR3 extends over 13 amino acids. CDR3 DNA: TGTGCCAGCGCAGGACTAGCGGGGGAGACCCAGTACTTC. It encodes CASAGLAGETQYF.